The present T cell receptor beta chain was sequenced within a study of neoadjuvant nivolumab and ipilimumab in lung cancer. Details on this clone: Its specificity is unknown.

This table comes from immunoSEQ multiplex PCR, and its TCRdb copy is limited to in-frame clones, with some not included. Of some 5,000 clones listed, 91% are singletons. Study-wide results and limits: Only a single major-pathologic-response sample was available for clonality analysis. Compared with tumor-adjacent uninvolved lung, resected tumors showed greater richness and clonality. From pretherapy to surgery, tumor richness and clonality rose with dual therapy.

This specimen was blood, taken after neoadjuvant nivolumab, alone or with ipilimumab, at or shortly before surgery. This receptor was taken from an adult with non-small cell lung cancer. Some clones in this sample may be carry-over from other donors' samples.

CDR3 region: CASSPSVGGGSYEQYF. The CDR3, as DNA: TGTGCCAGCAGCCCTAGTGTAGGGGGGGGGTCCTACGAGCAGTACTTC. This chain uses TRBV7-8 with TRBJ2-7, with D possibly TRBD2 on 7 matching bases. V lost 5 bases and J lost 1, with 18 bases in between. In germline, CDR1 is SGHVS, CDR2 FQNEAQ. The CDR3 is 16 amino acids.